These 21 T cell receptor beta chains were all obtained from the same sample, sequenced in a study of ipilimumab plus nivolumab after autologous stem cell transplantation. This table comes from immunoSEQ multiplex PCR, and its TCRdb copy is limited to in-frame clones, with some not included. The table shows around 84,000 clones, with about 83% occurring only once. The sample was PBMCs, taken in a trial of ipilimumab plus nivolumab as post-transplant consolidation. These receptors all come from a male donor with diffuse large B-cell lymphoma.

DNA for the CDR3: TGTGCCAGCAGACAATTCTACGAGCAGTACTTC. Amino acid sequence: CASRQFYEQYF. The chain joins TRBV2 to TRBJ2-7, with D unresolved. The CDR3 runs to 11 residues. V was pared by 6 bases and J by 3 bases, with 6 bases between. Germline CDR1 is SNHLY and CDR2 is FYNNEI. Drawing the rest from reference TRBV2 and TRBJ2-7, the complete variable domain is EPEVTQTPSHQVTQMGQEVILRCVPISNHLYFYWYRQILGQKVEFLVSFYNNEISEKSEIFDDQFSVERPDGSNFTLKIRSTKLEDSAMYFCASRQFYEQYFGPGTRLTVT.

The rearrangement uses TRBV4-3 and TRBJ1-2; a weak D match, TRBD1 (6 bases). This CDR3 is 15 amino acids long. V was clipped by 0 bases and J by 8 bases, with 16 bases between them. Looked up from germline, CDR1 is LGHNA and CDR2 is YSLEER. This CDR3 reads CASSQEARGAGGYTF. Written as DNA, the CDR3 is TGCGCCAGCAGCCAAGAAGCGCGGGGGGCAGGGGGCTACACCTTC.

In its sample, this clone was seen a few times. The genes are TRBV6-6 and TRBJ2-7; 7 bases agree with TRBD1. J gave up 5 bases and V 4 bases, and 2 bases lay outside the gene matches. The CDR3 has 12 residues. Germline V lookup: CDR1 MNHNY, CDR2 SVGAGI (reference sequence). The CDR3, as DNA: TGTGCCAGCAGTTTTGGACAGGACGAGCAGTACTTC. Translating it yields CASSFGQDEQYF.

The chain is built from TRBV28 and TRBJ2-1; TRBD2 matches at 10 bases. The CDR3 length is 15 residues. Per germline, CDR1 MDHEN and CDR2 SYDVKM. V was pared by 5 bases and J by 10 bases, with 11 bases of the junction left unmatched. The CDR3 DNA is TGTGCCAGCAGTCCTGGACTAGCGGCTCGCAGCGAGCAGTTCTTC. This sequence encodes CASSPGLAARSEQFF.

The sample holds one count of this clone. One end of the junction varies from germline; a read error may be responsible. The chain recombines TRBV7-9 with TRBJ2-3; 13 nucleotides line up with TRBD2. The CDR3 spans 18 residues. Germline CDR1 and CDR2: SEHNR and FQNEAQ (reference sequence). The CDR3 loop is CASRLGLAGARSTDTQYF. CDR3 sequence (DNA): TGTGCCAGCAGATTAGGACTAGCGGGGGCGAGAAGCACAGATACGCAGTATTTT.

This clone was recorded once. V is TRBV5-1 and J is TRBJ2-1; 8 bases are shared with TRBD2. V shed 5 bases, J shed 8 bases, and the junction held 9 bases outside the gene matches. In germline, CDR1 is SGHRS, CDR2 YFSETQ. This CDR3 is 14 amino acids long. The CDR3 DNA sequence: TGCGCCAGCAGTCCGGCCGGGGGGGTGTATGAGCAGTTCTTC. Its protein is CASSPAGGVYEQFF. The full variable domain, with the rest looked up from reference TRBV5-1 and TRBJ2-1, is KAGVTQTPRYLIKTRGQQVTLSCSPISGHRSVSWYQQTPGQGLQFLFEYFSETQRNKGNFPGRFSGRQFSNSRSEMNVSTLELGDSALYLCASSPAGGVYEQFFGPGTRLTVL.

The J gene is TRBJ1-5, the V gene TRBV10-3, with TRBD1 identical over 11 bases. The CDR3 totals 16 residues. Germline loops: CDR1 ENHRY, CDR2 SYGVKD. Trimming took 4 bases from V and 5 from J; bases not matched to a gene: 7. In nucleotides, the CDR3 is TGTGCCATCAGTGGGACAGGGGGCGCATCTGATCAGCCCCAGCATTTT. Protein sequence: CAISGTGGASDQPQHF.

The rearrangement links TRBV5-5 to TRBJ2-7; TRBD1 is a possible D gene (6 bases). The V gene's germline CDR1 is SGHKS and CDR2 YYEKEE (reference sequence). Trimming took 1 base from V and 2 from J, leaving 10 bases between them. This CDR3 contains 14 residues. DNA for the CDR3: TGTGCCAGCAGCTTGCTTTCAGGGGCCTACGAGCAGTACTTC. Residues: CASSLLSGAYEQYF.

This rearrangement joins TRBV29-1 to TRBJ1-1; weak D call: TRBD1 (5 bases). Germline V gene data show CDR1 as SQVTM and CDR2 as ANQGSEA. The V gene lost 6 bases and the J gene lost 0 bases, with 14 bases spanning the gap. The CDR3 runs to 14 residues. CDR3 nucleotide sequence: TGCAGCGTCGGGGCGGGGTCCATGAACACTGAAGCTTTCTTT. This encodes CSVGAGSMNTEAFF.

V gene TRBV19 combines with J gene TRBJ2-6; D assignment may be TRBD1 or TRBD2 (6 bases each). The CDR3 is made up of 17 amino acids. V was shortened by 1 base and J by 1 base, with 11 bases between the two germline ends. Germline V lookup: CDR1 LNHDA, CDR2 SQIVND (reference sequence). This chain's CDR3 is CASSIGRGASGANVLTF. CDR3 coding DNA: TGTGCCAGTAGTATAGGGAGGGGGGCTTCTGGGGCCAACGTCCTGACTTTC. The full variable domain, its missing parts supplied by reference TRBV19 and TRBJ2-6, is DGGITQSPKYLFRKEGQNVTLSCEQNLNHDAMYWYRQDPGQGLRLIYYSQIVNDFQKGDIAEGYSVSREKKESFPLTVTSAQKNPTAFYLCASSIGRGASGANVLTFGAGSRLTVL.

Many counts were recorded for this clone. The chain uses TRBV7-9 and TRBJ2-7; TRBD1 aligns across 9 bases. Germline assignment: CDR1 SEHNR and CDR2 FQNEAQ (reference sequence). V shed 1 base and J 5 bases; nucleotides not matched to a gene: 15. The CDR3 contains 18 residues. Here the CDR3 reads CASSLVKRPGQGTHEQYF. As DNA, the CDR3 is TGTGCCAGCAGCTTAGTTAAGAGACCGGGACAGGGCACCCACGAGCAGTACTTC.

This clone appeared once. The chain couples TRBV7-2 to TRBJ2-1, with 12 bases that match TRBD2. There are 17 residues in the CDR3. Germline CDR1 and CDR2: SGHTA and FQGNSA. The V and J ends lost 1 base and 7 bases, in that order; junction bases with no gene match: 8. DNA of the CDR3: TGTGCCAGCAGCTTAGTTATCCTAGCGGGGGGGAGAAATGAGCAGTTCTTC. Translated: CASSLVILAGGRNEQFF.

The chain has TRBV5-8 and TRBJ2-1, with D perhaps TRBD2 (6 bases). Per germline, CDR1 SGHTS and CDR2 YDEGEE. This CDR3 is 14 amino acids long. The V and J ends lost 5 bases and 3 bases respectively, with 12 bases between them. CDR3 region: CASRYGGVYNEQFF. The CDR3 nucleotides read TGTGCCAGCAGGTACGGGGGTGTCTACAATGAGCAGTTCTTC.

The chain couples TRBV2 to TRBJ1-3; D not certain. With 6 bases removed from V and 0 bases from J, the gap between germline ends came to 6 bases. Per the germline V gene, CDR1 is SNHLY and CDR2 is FYNNEI. The CDR3 sequence is 13 residues long. CDR3 DNA sequence: TGTGCCAGCAGGGGATTCTCTGGAAACACCATATATTTT. This gives the protein CASRGFSGNTIYF.

The rearrangement links TRBV7-9 to TRBJ2-3; D is tentatively TRBD1 or TRBD2 (5 bases each). Germline V gene data show CDR1 as SEHNR and CDR2 as FQNEAQ (reference sequence). The CDR3 has 15 residues. Between the trimmed V and J ends, which lost 3 bases and 0 bases, there was a span of 10 bases. CDR3 protein: CASSFQRTSTDTQYF. In DNA, the CDR3 is TGTGCCAGCAGCTTTCAGCGGACAAGCACAGATACGCAGTATTTT.

CDR3 bases: TGTGCCAGCAGCGGAGGGCCCTTTGGAGCCAAAAACATTCAGTACTTC. It codes for CASSGGPFGAKNIQYF. J is TRBJ2-4 and V is TRBV9; the D gene is possibly TRBD2 (5 bases). Trimming took off 3 bases at V and 0 bases at J, with 13 bases between the two ends. CDR1 is SGDLS, CDR2 YYNGEE, per germline. The CDR3 has 16 residues.

V gene TRBV12-5 combines with J gene TRBJ1-4; unclear D gene. CDR1 is LGHNT, CDR2 FRNRAP, per germline. CDR3 length: 14 residues. V dropped 6 bases and J dropped 2 bases, with 10 bases sitting between them. The CDR3 DNA reads TGTGCTAGTGGAAAGGGAAGGACTAATGAAAAACTGTTTTTT. Its protein product is CASGKGRTNEKLFF.

The rearrangement joins TRBV7-2 to TRBJ1-1, with D hard to call. This CDR3 region has 14 residues. V lost 4 bases to trimming and J lost 3 bases, with 12 bases between them. Germline CDR1 is SGHTA and CDR2 is FQGNSA. The CDR3 sequence is CASSSPRRHTEAFF. In DNA form, the CDR3 reads TGTGCCAGCAGCTCCCCCAGGAGGCACACTGAAGCTTTCTTT.

The CDR3, as DNA: TGTGCCAGCAGTTACTCTTCCCCAAACTATGGCTACACCTTC. Its protein product is CASSYSSPNYGYTF. J is TRBJ1-2 and V is TRBV6-5; D gene uncertain. Germline V CDR1 and CDR2: MNHEY, SVGAGI. The CDR3 length is 14 residues. With 0 bases removed from V and 2 bases from J, the gap between germline ends came to 7 bases.

This sequence joins TRBV5-1 and TRBJ2-3; TRBD1 agrees at 7 bases. V trimming: 3 bases; J trimming: 6 bases; junction bases outside the gene matches: 10. Germline V gene lookup returns CDR1 SGHRS and CDR2 YFSETQ. There are 15 residues in the CDR3. CDR3 sequence (DNA): TGCGCCAGCAGCTCGACAGGGTCCAAACGGGATACGCAGTATTTT. This sequence encodes CASSSTGSKRDTQYF.

This clone was seen a single time. J is TRBJ2-7 and V is TRBV18, with 11 bases aligning to TRBD2. The CDR3 consists of 15 residues. The germline V gene has CDR1 KGHSH and CDR2 LQKENI. V shed 3 bases and J 2 bases; nucleotides not matched to a gene: 3. Here the CDR3 reads CASSPPSGGTYEQYF. CDR3 DNA: TGTGCCAGCTCACCTCCTAGCGGGGGGACCTACGAGCAGTACTTC.